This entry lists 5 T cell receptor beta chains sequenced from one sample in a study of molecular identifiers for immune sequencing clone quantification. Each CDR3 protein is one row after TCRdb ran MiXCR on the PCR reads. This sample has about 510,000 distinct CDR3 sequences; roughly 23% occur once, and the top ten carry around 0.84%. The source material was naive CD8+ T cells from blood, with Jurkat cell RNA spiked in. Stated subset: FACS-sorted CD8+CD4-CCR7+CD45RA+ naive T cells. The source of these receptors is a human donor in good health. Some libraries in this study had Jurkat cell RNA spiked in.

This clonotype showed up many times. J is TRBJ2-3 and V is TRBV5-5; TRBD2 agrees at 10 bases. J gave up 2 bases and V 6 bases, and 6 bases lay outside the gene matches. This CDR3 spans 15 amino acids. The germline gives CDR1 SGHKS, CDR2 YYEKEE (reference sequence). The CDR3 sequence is CASNQLAGPTDTQYF. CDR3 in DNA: TGTGCCAGCAACCAACTAGCGGGACCCACAGATACGCAGTATTTT.

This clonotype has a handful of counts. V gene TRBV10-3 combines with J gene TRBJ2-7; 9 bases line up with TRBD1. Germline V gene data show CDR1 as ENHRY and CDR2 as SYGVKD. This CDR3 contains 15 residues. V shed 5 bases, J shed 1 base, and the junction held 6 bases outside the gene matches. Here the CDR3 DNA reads TGTGCCATCAGTCACCCGGGACAGGGATCCTACGAGCAGTACTTC. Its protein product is CAISHPGQGSYEQYF.

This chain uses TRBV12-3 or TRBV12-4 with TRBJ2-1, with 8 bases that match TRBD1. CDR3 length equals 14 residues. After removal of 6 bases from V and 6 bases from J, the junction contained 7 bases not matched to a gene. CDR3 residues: CASRLGDRINEQFF. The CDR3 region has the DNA TGTGCCAGCAGGCTCGGGGACAGGATCAATGAGCAGTTCTTC.

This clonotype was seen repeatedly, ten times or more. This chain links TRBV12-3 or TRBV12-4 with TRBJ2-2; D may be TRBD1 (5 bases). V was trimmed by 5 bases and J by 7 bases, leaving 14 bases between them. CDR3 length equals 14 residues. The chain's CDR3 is CASSRAVQGGELFF. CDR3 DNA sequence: TGTGCCAGCAGTCGTGCGGTTCAGGGCGGGGAGCTGTTTTTT.

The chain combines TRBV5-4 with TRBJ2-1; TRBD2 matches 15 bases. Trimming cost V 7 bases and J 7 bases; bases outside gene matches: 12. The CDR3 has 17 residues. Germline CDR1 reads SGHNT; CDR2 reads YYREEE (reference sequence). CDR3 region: CASGGLAGGSDINEQFF. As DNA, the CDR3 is TGTGCCAGCGGGGGACTAGCGGGGGGTAGTGACATTAATGAGCAGTTCTTC.